The 22 T cell receptor beta chains in this list originate from one sample, sequenced in a study of beta chain features in type 1 diabetes. Study results and limitations: Among patients with Type 1 diabetes, TCRB CDR3s were moderately but significantly shorter in every one of the four CD4+ subsets.

Antigen specificity for these receptors is unknown. Reverse transcribing all isolated RNA meant expressed TCRB transcripts were sequenced. Some clones are missing from TCRdb's copy, which holds only in-frame ones; the method was immunoSEQ multiplex PCR. The table has about 240,000 clones, around 13% seen once. The sequenced sample consisted of naive CD4+ T cells from blood. The receptor source for this set is a man aged 30 to 45 with type 1 diabetes.

The chain links TRBV11-2 to TRBJ2-3; D might be TRBD2 (5 bases). The germline V gene has CDR1 SGHAT and CDR2 FQNNGV. This CDR3 is 18 amino acids long. V was pared by 1 base and J by 1 base, with 18 bases between. DNA of the CDR3: TGTGCCAGCAGCTTAGTGATCCCGGGGTCAGGTGGCACAGATACGCAGTATTTT. This encodes CASSLVIPGSGGTDTQYF.

This clone was detected only a few times. The chain joins TRBV15 to TRBJ1-5; 7 nucleotides agree with TRBD1. V was clipped by 4 bases and J by 5 bases; unmatched bases: 5. The CDR3 sequence is 14 residues long. Germline values: CDR1 LNHNV, CDR2 YYDKDF (reference sequence). The CDR3 sequence: CATSIRDSDQPQHF. CDR3 in DNA: TGTGCCACCAGCATACGGGACAGTGATCAGCCCCAGCATTTT.

This clone was observed a few times. This chain connects TRBV2 to TRBJ1-1, with TRBD1 identical over 10 bases. The germline CDR1 and CDR2 sequences are SNHLY and FYNNEI. V shed 6 bases and J 7 bases; nucleotides not matched to a gene: 5. This CDR3 region has 13 residues. This CDR3 is CASRGQGLGEAFF. The CDR3 bases are TGTGCCAGCAGGGGACAGGGGTTAGGTGAAGCTTTCTTT.

The chain is built from TRBV5-4 and TRBJ2-7; no firm D call. V lost 2 bases and J 0 bases, leaving 12 bases between the germline ends. From germline, CDR1 is SGHNT and CDR2 YYREEE (reference sequence). CDR3 length: 15 residues. DNA of the CDR3: TGTGCCAGCAGCTTACCTCATCCTAGCTCCTACGAGCAGTACTTC. Its translation: CASSLPHPSSYEQYF.

J is TRBJ2-7 and V is TRBV28; 7 nucleotides agree with TRBD2. This CDR3 is 12 amino acids long. The V gene's germline CDR1 is MDHEN and CDR2 SYDVKM. V trimming: 5 bases; J trimming: 4 bases; junction bases outside the gene matches: 2. DNA for the CDR3: TGTGCCAGCAGTAAAGCGGGGTACGAGCAGTACTTC. This encodes CASSKAGYEQYF.

V usage is TRBV30 and J usage is TRBJ1-1, with D possibly matching TRBD1 (5 bases). Trimming cost V 5 bases and J 0 bases, with 7 bases left between them. This CDR3 comprises 12 residues. Germline V gene lookup returns CDR1 GTSNPN and CDR2 SVGIG (reference sequence). The CDR3 DNA follows: TGTGCCTGGGGGGGGGTGAACACTGAAGCTTTCTTT. Translated, it gives CAWGGVNTEAFF.

This clone was counted a few times. The chain couples TRBV7-9 to TRBJ2-5; D gene unclear. The CDR3 extends over 13 amino acids. The germline CDR1 and CDR2 sequences are SEHNR and FQNEAQ (reference sequence). V was trimmed by 4 bases and J by 1 base, leaving 7 bases between them. The CDR3 nucleotides read TGTGCCAGCAGCTCACAGCCCCAAGAGACCCAGTACTTC. This codes for CASSSQPQETQYF.

This chain connects TRBV5-6 to TRBJ1-1; D is unclear. Trimming removed 4 bases at V and 5 bases at J, with 6 bases between. The CDR3 spans 11 residues. The V gene's germline CDR1 is SGHDT and CDR2 YYEEEE. CDR3 residues: CASSRRTEAFF. The CDR3 coding sequence is TGTGCCAGCAGCCGGAGGACTGAAGCTTTCTTT.

This clone was counted a few times. At the DNA level, this CDR3 is encoded by other sequences in the same sample as well. The chain employs TRBV6-5 and TRBJ2-7; 8 bases are a match to TRBD1. Per the germline V gene, CDR1 is MNHEY and CDR2 is SVGAGI. The CDR3 sequence is 14 residues long. J gave up 0 bases and V 2 bases, and 0 bases lay outside the gene matches. CDR3 DNA sequence: TGTGCCAGCAGTTACGGACAGGGCTCCTACGAGCAGTACTTC. This translates into CASSYGQGSYEQYF.

The chain employs TRBV14 and TRBJ2-7; no definite D call. Germline values: CDR1 SGHDN, CDR2 FVKESK. V was trimmed by 4 bases and J by 0 bases, leaving 10 bases between them. The CDR3 is 14 amino acids. This chain's CDR3 is CASSPHSSSYEQYF. Written as DNA, the CDR3 is TGTGCCAGCAGCCCCCACAGTAGCTCCTACGAGCAGTACTTC.

This clone was detected only a few times. V is TRBV4-1 and J is TRBJ2-4; D may be TRBD2 (6 bases). CDR1 and CDR2 (germline): MGHRA, YSYEKL. CDR3 length: 17 residues. Trimming removed 2 bases from V and 7 bases from J, with 21 bases in between. CDR3 nucleotides: TGCGCCAGCAGCCAATCCGGACCGGGAGTATTTGTTAACATTCAGTACTTC. Protein: CASSQSGPGVFVNIQYF.

V gene TRBV5-1 combines with J gene TRBJ2-3, with D possibly TRBD2 on 5 matching bases. This CDR3 is built from 13 residues. V lost 4 bases to trimming and J lost 4 bases, with 10 bases between them. Germline-derived CDR1 and CDR2 are SGHRS and YFSETQ. The CDR3 is CASSTDGADTQYF. CDR3 bases: TGCGCCAGCAGCACTGACGGGGCAGATACGCAGTATTTT.

This clone was counted between two and nine times. This rearrangement joins TRBV7-9 to TRBJ2-6; D remains unclear. The CDR3 is 13 residues long. Trimming removed 3 bases from V and 4 bases from J, with 4 bases in between. Germline-derived CDR1 and CDR2 are SEHNR and FQNEAQ (reference sequence). CDR3 region: CASSFAGANVLTF. The CDR3 DNA follows: TGTGCCAGCAGCTTCGCGGGGGCCAACGTCCTGACTTTC.

This clone has a handful of counts. The rearrangement uses TRBV4-1 and TRBJ2-1; possibly TRBD2 for D (5 bases). Germline loops: CDR1 MGHRA, CDR2 YSYEKL. Between the trimmed V and J ends, which lost 0 bases and 0 bases, there was a span of 12 bases. The CDR3 has 17 amino acids. The CDR3 region has the DNA TGCGCCAGCAGCCAAGAGGCGGACTCCAGCTCCTACAATGAGCAGTTCTTC. It encodes CASSQEADSSSYNEQFF.

This clone occurred a few times. This chain uses TRBV11-2 with TRBJ1-6; D is perhaps TRBD1 (6 bases). The CDR3 sequence is 13 residues long. CDR1 and CDR2 (germline): SGHAT, FQNNGV. V lost 5 bases and J lost 14, with 16 bases in between. The CDR3 is CASSPHRETALHF. CDR3 sequence (DNA): TGTGCCAGCAGCCCCCACAGGGAGACGGCCCTCCACTTT. The full variable domain, completed using reference TRBV11-2 and TRBJ1-6, is EAGVAQSPRYKIIEKRQSVAFWCNPISGHATLYWYQQILGQGPKLLIQFQNNGVVDDSQLPKDRFSAERLKGVDSTLKIQPAKLEDSAVYLCASSPHRETALHFGNGTRLTVT.

This clone was picked up a small number of times. CDR3 nucleotides: TGTGCCAGCAGTTTATCCTCGGGAGGTTCCTACAATGAGCAGTTCTTC. This codes for CASSLSSGGSYNEQFF. This chain connects TRBV28 to TRBJ2-1; 7 nucleotides match TRBD2. The V segment lost 1 base and the J segment 1 base; nucleotides outside the gene matches: 4. CDR3 size: 16 residues. Germline CDR1 and CDR2: MDHEN and SYDVKM.

The chain is built from TRBV6-1 and TRBJ2-3; 8 nucleotides match TRBD2. The CDR3 runs 15 residues. Germline loops: CDR1 MNHNS, CDR2 SASEGT. Trimming cost V 8 bases and J 7 bases; bases outside gene matches: 14. The CDR3 reads CASLVGPSGLNTQYF. The DNA of the CDR3 is TGTGCCAGCCTCGTCGGGCCTAGCGGGTTGAATACGCAGTATTTT.

The V call is TRBV5-1, the J call TRBJ2-7; the D gene is possibly TRBD1 (5 bases). The CDR3 is made up of 14 amino acids. Trimming shortened V by 0 bases and J by 2 bases, and 9 bases separated the two germline ends. Germline V lookup: CDR1 SGHRS, CDR2 YFSETQ. Here the CDR3 reads CASSLDGAPYEQYF. In DNA form, the CDR3 reads TGCGCCAGCAGCTTGGATGGGGCTCCCTACGAGCAGTACTTC.

The CDR3 nucleotides are TGTGCCAGCAGCTTAGTGGGGACAGGGAACACCGGGGAGCTGTTTTTT. The encoded protein is CASSLVGTGNTGELFF. This chain uses TRBV11-2 with TRBJ2-2, with TRBD1 matching 8 bases. Trimming took 1 base from V and 1 from J; bases not matched to a gene: 2. The CDR3 extends over 16 amino acids. Looked up from germline, CDR1 is SGHAT and CDR2 is FQNNGV. The full variable domain, in which reference TRBV11-2 and TRBJ2-2 provide the parts outside the CDR3, is EAGVAQSPRYKIIEKRQSVAFWCNPISGHATLYWYQQILGQGPKLLIQFQNNGVVDDSQLPKDRFSAERLKGVDSTLKIQPAKLEDSAVYLCASSLVGTGNTGELFFGEGSRLTVL.

This chain links TRBV6-5 with TRBJ2-3, with 9 bases aligning to TRBD1. From germline, CDR1 is MNHEY and CDR2 SVGAGI. Trimming cost V 6 bases and J 2 bases; bases outside gene matches: 6. The CDR3 spans 15 residues. Written as DNA, the CDR3 is TGTGCCAGCAGGACCGGGACAGGGTACACAGATACGCAGTATTTT. As protein: CASRTGTGYTDTQYF.

This chain joins TRBV5-1 and TRBJ2-7, with 11 bases aligning to TRBD1. Germline CDR1 reads SGHRS; CDR2 reads YFSETQ. There are 14 residues in the CDR3. Germline trimming cut 7 bases from V and 5 bases from J; bases unmatched to any gene: 8. CDR3: CASGRGQGEDEQYF. Here the CDR3 DNA reads TGCGCCAGCGGTCGGGGACAGGGGGAAGACGAGCAGTACTTC.

This clone was counted between two and nine times. The chain is built from TRBV5-1 and TRBJ2-1; 11 bases line up with TRBD1. V shed 0 bases, J shed 8 bases, and the junction held 7 bases outside the gene matches. From germline, CDR1 is SGHRS and CDR2 YFSETQ. The CDR3 spans 16 residues. CDR3 nucleotides: TGCGCCAGCAGCTTGGCCCGGACAGGGGGCATCGATGAGCAGTTCTTC. Its protein product is CASSLARTGGIDEQFF.